The source of this T cell receptor (beta chain) is a study of blood T cell repertoires in COVID-19. Study context: Donors in the United States, Italy and Spain gave samples during acute or convalescent COVID-19.

The CDR3 has 14 amino acids. Germline CDR1 reads SSHAT; CDR2 reads FNYEAQ (reference sequence). Measured with immunoSEQ multiplex PCR; TCRdb has only the in-frame clones, and not every one. The sample lists under 250,000 clones; approximately 82% were seen once. On this clone itself: Sequence at one end of the junction differs from germline and may be a read error.

This sequence was found in a woman younger than 30 with acute or convalescent COVID-19. The rearrangement uses TRBV7-7 and TRBJ1-3, with a tentative D call TRBD1 (5 bases). Sequenced: peripheral blood. The CDR3 sequence: CASSPGSPGNTIYF. CDR3 DNA: TGTGCTAGCAGCCCAGGGTCTCCTGGAAACACCATATATTTT.